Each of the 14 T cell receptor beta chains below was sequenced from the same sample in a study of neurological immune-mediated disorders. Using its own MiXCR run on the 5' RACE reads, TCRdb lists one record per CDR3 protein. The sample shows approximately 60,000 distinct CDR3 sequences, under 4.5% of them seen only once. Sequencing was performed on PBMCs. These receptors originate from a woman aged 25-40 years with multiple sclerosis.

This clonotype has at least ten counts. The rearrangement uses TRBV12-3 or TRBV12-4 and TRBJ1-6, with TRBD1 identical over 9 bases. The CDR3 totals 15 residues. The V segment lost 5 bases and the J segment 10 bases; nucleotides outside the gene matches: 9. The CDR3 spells CASSKGTGIVSPLHF. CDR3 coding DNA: TGTGCCAGCAGTAAAGGGACAGGGATAGTATCACCCCTCCACTTT.

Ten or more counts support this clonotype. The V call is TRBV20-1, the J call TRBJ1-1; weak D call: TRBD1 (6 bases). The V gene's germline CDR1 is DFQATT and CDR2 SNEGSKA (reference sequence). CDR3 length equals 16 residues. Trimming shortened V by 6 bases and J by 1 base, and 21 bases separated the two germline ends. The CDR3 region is CSATKTGLTTNTEAFF. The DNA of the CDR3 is TGCAGTGCCACAAAAACAGGGCTAACCACGAACACTGAAGCTTTCTTT.

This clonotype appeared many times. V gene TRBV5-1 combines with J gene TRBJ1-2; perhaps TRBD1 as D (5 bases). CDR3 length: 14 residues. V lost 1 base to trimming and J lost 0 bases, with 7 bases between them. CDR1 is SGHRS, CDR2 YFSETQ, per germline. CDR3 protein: CASSLPGTNYGYTF. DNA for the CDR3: TGCGCCAGCAGCTTGCCAGGGACTAACTATGGCTACACCTTC. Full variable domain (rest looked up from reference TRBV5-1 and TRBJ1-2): KAGVTQTPRYLIKTRGQQVTLSCSPISGHRSVSWYQQTPGQGLQFLFEYFSETQRNKGNFPGRFSGRQFSNSRSEMNVSTLELGDSALYLCASSLPGTNYGYTFGSGTRLTVV.

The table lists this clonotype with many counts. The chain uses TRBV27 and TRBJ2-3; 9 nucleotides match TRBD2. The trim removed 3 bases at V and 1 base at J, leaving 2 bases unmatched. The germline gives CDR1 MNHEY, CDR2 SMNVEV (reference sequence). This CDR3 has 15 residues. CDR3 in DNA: TGTGCCAGCAGTTTCCAGCGGGGGGGCACAGATACGCAGTATTTT. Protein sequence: CASSFQRGGTDTQYF.

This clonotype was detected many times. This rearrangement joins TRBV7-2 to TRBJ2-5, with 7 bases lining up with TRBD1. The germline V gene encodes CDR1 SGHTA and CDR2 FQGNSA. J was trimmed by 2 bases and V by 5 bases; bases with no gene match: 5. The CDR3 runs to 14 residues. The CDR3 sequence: CASSRRGQQETQYF. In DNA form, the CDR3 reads TGTGCCAGCAGCCGACGGGGACAGCAAGAGACCCAGTACTTC.

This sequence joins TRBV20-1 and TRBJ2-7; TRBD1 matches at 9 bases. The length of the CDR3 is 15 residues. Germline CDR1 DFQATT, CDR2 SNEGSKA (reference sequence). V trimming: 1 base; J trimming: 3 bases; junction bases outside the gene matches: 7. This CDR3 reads CSARVPGTGSYEQYF. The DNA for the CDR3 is TGCAGTGCTAGAGTCCCCGGGACAGGGAGCTACGAGCAGTACTTC.

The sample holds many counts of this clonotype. The CDR3 DNA sequence: TGCGCCAGCAGCCAAGAATTGGCGGGGGCCAACGTCCTGACTTTC. It is translated as CASSQELAGANVLTF. J is TRBJ2-6 and V is TRBV4-3, with no clear D. This CDR3 has 15 amino acids. Germline assignment: CDR1 LGHNA and CDR2 YSLEER. V lost 0 bases to trimming and J lost 4 bases, with 7 bases between them.

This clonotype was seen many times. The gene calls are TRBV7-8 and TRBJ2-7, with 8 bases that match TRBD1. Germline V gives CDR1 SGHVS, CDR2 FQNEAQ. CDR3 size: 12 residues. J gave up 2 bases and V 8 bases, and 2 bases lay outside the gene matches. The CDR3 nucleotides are TGTGCCAGCCGGACAGGGACCTACGAGCAGTACTTC. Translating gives CASRTGTYEQYF.

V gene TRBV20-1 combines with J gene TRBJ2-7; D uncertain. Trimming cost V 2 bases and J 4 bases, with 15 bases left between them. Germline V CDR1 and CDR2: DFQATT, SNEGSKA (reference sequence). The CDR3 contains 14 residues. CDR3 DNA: TGCAGTGCTAGATCTCTAGGCGACGAGTACGAGCAGTACTTC. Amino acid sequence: CSARSLGDEYEQYF.

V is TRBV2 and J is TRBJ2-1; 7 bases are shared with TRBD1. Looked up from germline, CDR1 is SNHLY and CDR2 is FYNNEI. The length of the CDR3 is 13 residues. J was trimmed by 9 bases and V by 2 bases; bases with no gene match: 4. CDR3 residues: CASSETAGGEQFF. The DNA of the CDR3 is TGTGCCAGCAGTGAAACCGCAGGGGGTGAGCAGTTCTTC.

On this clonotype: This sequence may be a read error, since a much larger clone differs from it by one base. The CDR3 nucleotides are TGTGCCAGCAGCCGAGCCTCGACAGAACTGAACTATGGCTACACCTTC. This gives the protein CASSRASTELNYGYTF. The V and J genes are TRBV3-1 and TRBJ1-2; TRBD1 might be the D (5 bases). Trimming cost V 4 bases and J 2 bases, with 17 bases left between them. The CDR3 loop spans 16 amino acids. In germline, CDR1 is LGHDT, CDR2 YNNKEL (reference sequence).

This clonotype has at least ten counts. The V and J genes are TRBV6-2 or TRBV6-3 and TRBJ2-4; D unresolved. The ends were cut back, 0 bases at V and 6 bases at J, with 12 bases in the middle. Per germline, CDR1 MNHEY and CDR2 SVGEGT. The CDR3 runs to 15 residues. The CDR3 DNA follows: TGTGCCAGCAGTTACTCGGTTGGTCTTGGAAACATTCAGTACTTC. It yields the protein CASSYSVGLGNIQYF.

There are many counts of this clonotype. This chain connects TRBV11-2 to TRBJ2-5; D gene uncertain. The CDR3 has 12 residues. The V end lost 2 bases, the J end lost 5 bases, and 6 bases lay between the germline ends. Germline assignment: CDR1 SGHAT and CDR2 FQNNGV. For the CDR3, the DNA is TGTGCCAGCAGCTTATCCGGGGAGACCCAGTACTTC. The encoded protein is CASSLSGETQYF.

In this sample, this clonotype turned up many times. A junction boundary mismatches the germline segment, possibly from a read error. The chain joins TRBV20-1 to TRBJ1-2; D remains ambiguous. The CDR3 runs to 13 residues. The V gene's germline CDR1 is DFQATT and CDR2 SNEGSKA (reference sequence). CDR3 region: CSVRIGIEQSYTF. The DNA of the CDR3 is TGCAGTGTTAGAATAGGTATCGAACAGAGCTACACCTTC.